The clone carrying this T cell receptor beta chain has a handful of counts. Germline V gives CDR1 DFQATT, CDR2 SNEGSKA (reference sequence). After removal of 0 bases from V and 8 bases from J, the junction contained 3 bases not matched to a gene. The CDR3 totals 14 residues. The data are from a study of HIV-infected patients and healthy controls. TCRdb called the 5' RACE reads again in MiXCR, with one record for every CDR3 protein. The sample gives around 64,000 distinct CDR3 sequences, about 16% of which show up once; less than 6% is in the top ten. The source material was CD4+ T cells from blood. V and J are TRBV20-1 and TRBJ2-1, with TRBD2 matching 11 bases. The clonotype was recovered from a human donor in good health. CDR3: CSARDVLAGDEQFF. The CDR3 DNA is TGCAGTGCTAGAGATGTACTAGCGGGAGATGAGCAGTTCTTC.